These T cell receptor beta chains were read from a single sample in a study of early T cells in non-severe SARS-CoV-2 infection. TCRdb redid the calling of the 5' RACE reads with MiXCR, one entry per CDR3 protein. The sample holds more than 70,000 distinct CDR3 sequences; 9% to 15% are singletons and the top ten take approximately 7%. The material sequenced was whole blood. All receptors come from an adult who was a healthcare worker with PCR-confirmed SARS-CoV-2 infection or an uninfected control (not recorded which). Both conserved end residues are part of each CDR3. D genes are given only for firm matches. A clone size is listed for some rows: how often the clone was seen (once, few, many), or a class if it is expanded.

16 | TRBJ2-1 | TRBD2 | TRBV5-1 | NA | TGCGCCAGCAGCTTGGCCAGTGGGACTAGTATCTATGAGCAGTTCTTC | CASSLASGTSIYEQFF
14 | TRBJ2-3 | NA | TRBV11-2 | NA | TGTGCCAGCAGCGTGGGCGGATTCACAGATACGCAGTATTTT | CASSVGGFTDTQYF
17 | TRBJ2-1 | NA | TRBV7-3 | many | TGTGCCAGCAGCCCTTGGGGGGGCTCGGATCCCCTTCGTGAGCAGTTCTTC | CASSPWGGSDPLREQFF
18 | TRBJ2-6 | NA | TRBV27 | many | TGTGCCAGCAGTTCACCCAGCCGTAGGGTAGCTGGGGCCAACGTCCTGACTTTC | CASSSPSRRVAGANVLTF
16 | TRBJ2-5 | TRBD1 | TRBV3-1 | few | TGTGCCAGCAGCCCCTGGGACAGGAGGGGCCAAGAGACCCAGTACTTC | CASSPWDRRGQETQYF
15 | TRBJ1-2 | NA | TRBV4-1 | many | TGCGCCAGCAGCCTCTTCAAGCAGGGCATTATAGGCTACACCTTC | CASSLFKQGIIGYTF
17 | TRBJ2-3 | NA | TRBV4-2 | few | TGTGCCAGCAGCCAAGACTACGGGACCGACCACACAGATACGCAGTATTTT | CASSQDYGTDHTDTQYF
14 | TRBJ2-7 | TRBD2 | TRBV5-1 | many | TGCGCCAGCAGCTCTAGCGGAGCCTCCTACGAGCAGTACTTC | CASSSSGASYEQYF
17 | TRBJ2-7 | TRBD2 | TRBV11-2 | many | TGTGCCAGCAGCGGCGGGACTAGCGGGAGGGCCGTATACGAGCAGTACTTC | CASSGGTSGRAVYEQYF
14 | TRBJ2-7 | TRBD1 | TRBV29-1 | few | TGCAGCGTGGATGGACAGGGGGATCCCTACGAGCAGTACTTC | CSVDGQGDPYEQYF
13 | TRBJ1-1 | NA | TRBV30 | NA | TGTGCCTGGAGCCCCCGCAGGAACACTGAAGCTTTCTTT | CAWSPRRNTEAFF
15 | TRBJ2-7 | NA | TRBV5-1 | NA | TGCGCCAGCAGGAAGACGGCGGCCCCTTCCTACGAGCAGTACTTC | CASRKTAAPSYEQYF
14 | TRBJ2-2 | NA | TRBV2 | few | TGTGCCAGCCTGGGAGCAGTAAACACCGGGGAGCTGTTTTTT | CASLGAVNTGELFF
13 | TRBJ1-2 | TRBD1 | TRBV20-1 | many | TGCAGCGCATCCAGGGGGCCTAACTATGGCTACACCTTC | CSASRGPNYGYTF
15 | TRBJ2-1 | TRBD2 | TRBV2 | NA | TGTGCCAGCAGGAGAACCAGCGGGAGTGGCAATGAGCAGTTCTTC | CASRRTSGSGNEQFF
17 | TRBJ1-1 | NA | TRBV15 | few | TGTGCCACCAGCAGTGTTTTTAGGCAGGTTGAACACTTAGAAGCTTTCTTT | CATSSVFRQVEHLEAFF
15 | TRBJ1-5 | TRBD1 | TRBV12-5 | many | TGTGCTAGTGGTGCCGGGACAGCAAGCAATCAGCCCCAGCATTTT | CASGAGTASNQPQHF
15 | TRBJ2-1 | NA | TRBV29-1 | few | TGCAGCGTTGAAGATGGAACAGGGCCAGTTAATGAGCAGTTCTTC | CSVEDGTGPVNEQFF
16 | TRBJ2-7 | TRBD2 | TRBV20-1 | many | TGCAGTGCTAGAGGCGGGCGTAGCGGGGGGTACTACGAGCAGTACTTC | CSARGGRSGGYYEQYF
15 | TRBJ1-4 | NA | TRBV7-8 | medium-sized | TGTGCCAGCAGCACCGACAGTTCAACTAATGAAAAACTGTTTTTT | CASSTDSSTNEKLFF
11 | TRBJ1-2 | NA | TRBV9 | many | TGTGCCAGCGGCGGATACTATGGCTACACCTTC | CASGGYYGYTF
15 | TRBJ1-5 | TRBD1 | TRBV19 | many | TGTGCCAGTACCGAAGGGACAGGGGGCAATCAGCCCCAGCATTTT | CASTEGTGGNQPQHF
15 | TRBJ2-1 | NA | TRBV20-1 | few | TGCAGTGCTAGAGATTTGGGCGGCCCCTACAATGAGCAGTTCTTC | CSARDLGGPYNEQFF
15 | TRBJ1-5 | NA | TRBV27 | NA | TGTGCCAGCAGGTTTACAGGTGGGGAAAATCAGCCCCAGCATTTT | CASRFTGGENQPQHF
12 | TRBJ2-3 | NA | TRBV6-2/TRBV6-3 | NA | TGTGCCAGCAGTTACAGGCGGGATACGCAGTATTTT | CASSYRRDTQYF
14 | TRBJ2-1 | NA | TRBV6-2/TRBV6-3 | NA | TGTGCCAGCAGGAATAGCGGTCAAAAGGATGAGCAGTTCTTC | CASRNSGQKDEQFF
15 | TRBJ2-1 | TRBD2 | TRBV20-1 | few | TGCAGTGCCACGGGGACTAGCGGATACTACAATGAGCAGTTCTTC | CSATGTSGYYNEQFF
14 | TRBJ2-4 | TRBD2 | TRBV20-1 | few | TGCAGTGCTGGGACTAGCGGGAAAGGGGTCATTCAGTACTTC | CSAGTSGKGVIQYF
14 | TRBJ1-1 | NA | TRBV28 | NA | TGTGCCAGTGGACCCCTTAGGGGGAACACTGAAGCTTTCTTT | CASGPLRGNTEAFF
15 | TRBJ2-3 | TRBD1 | TRBV5-1 | NA | TGCGCCAGCAGCTCCACAGGGGGAAGAGCAGATACGCAGTATTTT | CASSSTGGRADTQYF
15 | TRBJ2-3 | NA | TRBV6-6 | NA | TGTGCCAGCGGGCTCTCCCCCGCGAGCACAGATACGCAGTATTTT | CASGLSPASTDTQYF
14 | TRBJ1-1 | NA | TRBV7-2 | NA | TGTGCCAGCAGCCCGACTAACAGGGTCGATGAAGCTTTCTTT | CASSPTNRVDEAFF
13 | TRBJ1-1 | NA | TRBV6-5 | NA | TGTGCCAGCATCAAAGGCGGGAACACTGAAGCTTTCTTT | CASIKGGNTEAFF
13 | TRBJ2-7 | TRBD2 | TRBV12-3/TRBV12-4 | many | TGTGCCAGTCGGGACTCGGGGAGGGGCGAGCAGTACTTC | CASRDSGRGEQYF
14 | TRBJ1-6 | NA | TRBV7-8 | NA | TGTGCCAGCAGCCGGGACAAATATAATTCACCCCTCCACTTT | CASSRDKYNSPLHF
13 | TRBJ2-1 | NA | TRBV11-2 | few | TGTGCCAGCAGCGGGGGTGAGGGACTTGAGCAGTTCTTC | CASSGGEGLEQFF
18 | TRBJ1-3 | NA | TRBV4-3 | NA | TGCGCCAGCAGCCAAGGTCCGGGGGCCAAACGCTCTGAAAACACCATATATTTT | CASSQGPGAKRSENTIYF
15 | TRBJ2-1 | TRBD2 | TRBV7-6 | NA | TGTGCCAGCAGCTTAGTTGGGGTAGCGGGAGGGGAGCAGTTCTTC | CASSLVGVAGGEQFF
15 | TRBJ1-6 | NA | TRBV7-3 | NA | TGTGCCAGCAGCTTGGCTGGCGGTTTTAGCTCACCCCTCCACTTT | CASSLAGGFSSPLHF
17 | TRBJ2-1 | NA | TRBV15 | few | TGTGCCACCAGCAGAGATGACGGGGGCCTTACGGACAATGAGCAGTTCTTC | CATSRDDGGLTDNEQFF
13 | TRBJ2-5 | TRBD1 | TRBV29-1 | few | TGCAGCGCCGACAGGGGATGGGGCGAGACCCAGTACTTC | CSADRGWGETQYF
13 | TRBJ2-2 | NA | TRBV18 | NA | TGTGCCAGCTCACCGGCGAACACCGGGGAGCTGTTTTTT | CASSPANTGELFF
15 | TRBJ2-5 | TRBD1 | TRBV7-2 | NA | TGTGCCAGCAGCTTATTGGGACAGCCCCAAGAGACCCAGTACTTC | CASSLLGQPQETQYF
16 | TRBJ2-1 | NA | TRBV7-7 | few | TGTGCTAGCAGCTCCGTGATCGGGGGGCCCTACAATGAGCAGTTCTTC | CASSSVIGGPYNEQFF
13 | TRBJ2-3 | NA | TRBV29-1 | few | TGCAGCGTTCGCCGGGACAGCACAGATACGCAGTATTTT | CSVRRDSTDTQYF
20 | TRBJ2-2 | NA | TRBV9 | NA | TGTGCCAGCAGCGTAGAGGACGGGAATTGGAAGGAATCGAACACCGGGGAGCTGTTTTTT | CASSVEDGNWKESNTGELFF
16 | TRBJ1-5 | TRBD1 | TRBV15 | NA | TGTGCCACCAGCAGAGGGACAGGGGTTAGCAATCAGCCCCAGCATTTT | CATSRGTGVSNQPQHF
16 | TRBJ1-6 | TRBD1 | TRBV5-6 | NA | TGTGCCAGCAGCGGGAGACAGGGGGCGGATAATTCACCCCTCCACTTT | CASSGRQGADNSPLHF
15 | TRBJ2-5 | TRBD1 | TRBV7-2 | few | TGTGCCAGCAGCTCAGGGGGATTTTCCCAAGAGACCCAGTACTTC | CASSSGGFSQETQYF
11 | TRBJ2-5 | NA | TRBV7-2 | many | TGTGCCAGCAGGAACACGGAGACCCAGTACTTC | CASRNTETQYF
13 | TRBJ2-2 | NA | TRBV2 | few | TGTGCCAGCAGTGGCCACGACACCGGGGAGCTGTTTTTT | CASSGHDTGELFF
14 | TRBJ2-1 | NA | TRBV27 | many | TGTGCCAGCAGTTGGGGGGACAGTAACAATGAGCAGTTCTTC | CASSWGDSNNEQFF
13 | TRBJ1-5 | NA | TRBV6-4 | many | TGTGCCATCCCAAAGGGGGGCAATCAGCCCCAGCATTTT | CAIPKGGNQPQHF